Listed below are T cell receptor beta chains from one sample, sequenced in a study of PD-1 blockade in classical Hodgkin lymphoma. The assay was immunoSEQ multiplex PCR, and TCRdb's table has in-frame clones only and misses some. Of about 58,000 clones listed, around 90% are singletons. Here the sequenced sample was peripheral blood mononuclear cells (PBMCs), taken before the second cycle of nivolumab. The receptor source for this set is a human donor with classical Hodgkin lymphoma. Each CDR3 is given with its conserved first and last residue. D genes are given only for firm matches. Size values are once, few and many counts, or a class for expanded clones, and some rows have none.

v_call	d_call	j_call	clone_size	cdr3_nt	cdr3_aa
TRBV5-1	TRBD1	TRBJ1-4	-	TGCGCCAGCAGCTTTTCCGGGGACAGTAATGAAAAACTGTTTTTT	CASSFSGDSNEKLFF
TRBV11-2	TRBD2	TRBJ2-5	-	TGTGCCAGCAGATTAAGCGGGGACCAAGAGACCCAGTACTTC	CASRLSGDQETQYF
TRBV30	TRBD1	TRBJ2-7	-	TGTGCCTGGGTGGGACAGGAGTCCTACGAGCAGTACTTC	CAWVGQESYEQYF
TRBV13	-	TRBJ1-6	-	TGTGCCAGCAGCTTTTTAGCCTATAATTCACCCCTCCACTTT	CASSFLAYNSPLHF
TRBV4-1	-	TRBJ1-6	-	TGCGCCAGCAGCCAGAAGACGGACTCCTATAATTCACCCCTCCACTTT	CASSQKTDSYNSPLHF
TRBV5-4	-	TRBJ2-5	once	TGTGCCAGCAGAAGGGTGGGCAGCGAGGGGGGAGAGACCCAGTACTTC	CASRRVGSEGGETQYF
TRBV4-2	-	TRBJ2-3	-	TGTGCCAGCAGCCAAGATCTGGGACTCACAGATACGCAGTATTTT	CASSQDLGLTDTQYF
TRBV7-3	-	TRBJ2-7	-	TGTGCCAGCAGCTTAAGGCAGGGTGGGATCTCCTACGAGCAGTACTTC	CASSLRQGGISYEQYF
TRBV6-4	-	TRBJ1-5	-	TGTGCCAGCAGTACCACAGGGTGGAGCAATCAGCCCCAGCATTTT	CASSTTGWSNQPQHF
TRBV15	TRBD1	TRBJ2-1	-	TGTGCCACCAGCAGGAAACCGTATACAGGGGGAGGTGAGCAGTTCTTC	CATSRKPYTGGGEQFF
TRBV29-1	TRBD2	TRBJ2-1	-	TGCAGCGTTGAAGATCGGGCGGGAGGCCACAATGAGCAGTTCTTC	CSVEDRAGGHNEQFF
TRBV19	-	TRBJ2-1	-	TGTGCCAGTAGTATTTACAATGAGCAGTTCTTC	CASSIYNEQFF
TRBV27	TRBD1	TRBJ2-1	-	TGTGCCAGCAGTTACAGCGGGACAGGGTTCAATGAGCAGTTCTTC	CASSYSGTGFNEQFF
TRBV5-1	-	TRBJ2-3	-	TGCGCCAGCAGCTTGCATGCGGACAGCACAGATACGCAGTATTTT	CASSLHADSTDTQYF
TRBV7-6	-	TRBJ2-5	-	TGTGCCAGCCTAGGGCCAGGCGAGTCGGGAGAGACCCAGTACTTC	CASLGPGESGETQYF
TRBV7-2	-	TRBJ2-7	-	TGTGCCAGCAGTCCCCCCAGCTCCTACGAGCAGTACTTC	CASSPPSSYEQYF
TRBV9	-	TRBJ2-2	-	TGTGCCAGCAGCGGGACTCCGGCCGGGGAGCTGTTTTTT	CASSGTPAGELFF
TRBV6-5	-	TRBJ1-1	once	TGTGCCAGCAGTTATCTGGGCACTGAAGCTTTCTTT	CASSYLGTEAFF
TRBV6-5	-	TRBJ2-3	-	TGTGCCAGCGGCCCTACAGGGCGCACAGATACGCAGTATTTT	CASGPTGRTDTQYF
TRBV6-1	-	TRBJ1-4	-	TGTGCCAGCAGTGCTACAGGGTCCGGTGAAAAACTGTTTTTT	CASSATGSGEKLFF
TRBV19	-	TRBJ1-2	-	TGTGCCAGTAGTACGCGGGGCGGGAATGGCTACACCTTC	CASSTRGGNGYTF
TRBV19	-	TRBJ2-3	-	TGTGCCAGTAGTCCCCCCCCGGGGGCTAGCACAGATACGCAGTATTTT	CASSPPPGASTDTQYF
TRBV6-5	-	TRBJ1-2	once	TGTGCCAGCAGTTACATAGGGGATGGTAGTTGTACCTTC	CASSYIGDGSCTF
TRBV5-1	-	TRBJ2-5	-	TGCGCCAGCAGCCTTGGAAAGGGCGGCGAGACCCAGTACTTC	CASSLGKGGETQYF
TRBV6-4	-	TRBJ2-1	-	TGTGCCAGCAGTCCCGGGGGCAATGAGCAGTTCTTC	CASSPGGNEQFF
TRBV5-8	-	TRBJ1-3	-	TGTGCCAGCAGCTTGTGGGGGGGAACAAACTCTGGAAACACCATATATTTT	CASSLWGGTNSGNTIYF
TRBV10-2	TRBD1	TRBJ1-6	-	TGCGCCACCTGGACAGGGGCGAATAGGGATTCACCCCTCCACTTT	CATWTGANRDSPLHF
TRBV5-1	-	TRBJ2-1	-	TGCGCCAGCAGCTTGGGCCTCGCAGTTGGGGAGCAGTTCTTC	CASSLGLAVGEQFF
TRBV6-1	TRBD2	TRBJ2-7	few	TGTGCCAGCAGTGGACGTTTGCGAGCGGGGGGGTACGAGCAGTACTTC	CASSGRLRAGGYEQYF
TRBV7-9	-	TRBJ2-3	-	TGTGCCAGCAGCCAACGACTGGGGGCCATCGATACGCAGTATTTT	CASSQRLGAIDTQYF
TRBV4-2	TRBD2	TRBJ2-7	-	TGTGCCAGCAGCGTTAGTAGCGGGGTTAGCTCCTACGAGCAGTACTTC	CASSVSSGVSSYEQYF
TRBV6-5	TRBD1	TRBJ1-2	-	TGTGCCAGCAGTTACCTCAGGGGGGACTATGGCTACACCTTC	CASSYLRGDYGYTF
TRBV5-1	-	TRBJ2-2	-	TGCGCCAGCAGCTTGGTAGGGTTAAAGTATCCCGGGGAGCTGTTTTTT	CASSLVGLKYPGELFF